The sequence of this TCR beta chain was determined in a study of hypomethylating agent response in myelodysplastic syndrome. Whole-study results and caveats: Novel MDS antigen recognition by shared GLIPH2 clusters is possible but unvalidated.

Repertoires were generated with immunoSEQ multiplex PCR, while TCRdb's copy carries only in-frame clones and drops some. The sample holds thousands of clones; 88% are singletons and the top ten take about 10%. Remarks on this clone: Its matching antigen is unknown.

In germline, CDR1 is MNHNS, CDR2 SASEGT. Trimming pared 4 bases from V and 6 bases from J, leaving 12 bases between. This CDR3 contains 13 residues. The rearrangement joins TRBV6-1 to TRBJ1-2; no clear D gene. The source of this sequence is a human donor with myelodysplastic syndrome. The sample here was bone marrow, taken before or after starting hypomethylating agent treatment for myelodysplastic syndrome (not recorded which). The DNA of the CDR3 is TGTGCCAGCAGTGTATCGCCAGGAGATGGCTACACCTTC. Translated, it gives CASSVSPGDGYTF.